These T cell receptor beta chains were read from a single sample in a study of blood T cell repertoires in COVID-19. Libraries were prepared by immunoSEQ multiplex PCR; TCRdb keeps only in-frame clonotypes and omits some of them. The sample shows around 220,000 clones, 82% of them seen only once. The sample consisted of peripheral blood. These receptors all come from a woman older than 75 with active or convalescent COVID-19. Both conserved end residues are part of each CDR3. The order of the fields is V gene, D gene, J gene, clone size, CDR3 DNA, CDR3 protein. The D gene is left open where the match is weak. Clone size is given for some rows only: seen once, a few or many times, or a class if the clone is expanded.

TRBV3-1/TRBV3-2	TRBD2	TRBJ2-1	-	TGTGCCAGCAGCCAAGGTTGGCTAGCGGGAGGAGGATATGAGCAGTTCTTC	CASSQGWLAGGGYEQFF
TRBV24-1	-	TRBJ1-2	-	TGTGCCACCAGTTCAGGGCACGGCTATGGCTACACCTTC	CATSSGHGYGYTF
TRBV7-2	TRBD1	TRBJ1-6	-	TGTGCCAGCAGCCAAGGACAGGGTCCCCTTAATTCACCCCTCCACTTT	CASSQGQGPLNSPLHF
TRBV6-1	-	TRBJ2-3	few	TGTGCCAGCAGTGAATTAATCGGCCGAAGCGGGGATACGCAGTATTTT	CASSELIGRSGDTQYF
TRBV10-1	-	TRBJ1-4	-	TGCGCCAGCAGACAGGACGGGAATGAAAAACTGTTTTTT	CASRQDGNEKLFF
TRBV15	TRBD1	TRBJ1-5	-	TGTGCCACCAGCCGTGGCGGGACAGGTGGAAATCAGCCCCAGCATTTT	CATSRGGTGGNQPQHF
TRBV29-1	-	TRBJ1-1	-	TGCAGCTGGGGGCACACTGAAGCTTTCTTT	CSWGHTEAFF
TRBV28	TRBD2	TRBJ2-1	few	TGTGCCAGCAGTTTAAGCGGGAGGCCCTACAATGAGCAGTTCTTC	CASSLSGRPYNEQFF
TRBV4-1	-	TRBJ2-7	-	TGCGCCAGCAGCCAAGGACCGACAGGAAACTACGAGCAGTACTTC	CASSQGPTGNYEQYF
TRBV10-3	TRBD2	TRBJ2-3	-	TGTGCCGTACTAGCGGGGGTTAGCACAGATACGCAGTATTTT	CAVLAGVSTDTQYF
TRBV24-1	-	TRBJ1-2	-	TGTGCCACCAGTGGTCCCGACAGGAACTATGGCTACACCTTC	CATSGPDRNYGYTF
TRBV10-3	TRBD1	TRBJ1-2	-	TGTGCCATCAGTGATAACCTACAGGGGAACTATGGCTACACCTTC	CAISDNLQGNYGYTF
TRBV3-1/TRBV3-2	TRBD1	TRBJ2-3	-	TGTGCCAGCAGCCAAAGACAGGGTCCCACAGATACGCAGTATTTT	CASSQRQGPTDTQYF
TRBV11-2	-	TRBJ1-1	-	TGTGCCAGCAGCTTAGTTTCCGGGGGTTACACTGAAGCTTTCTTT	CASSLVSGGYTEAFF
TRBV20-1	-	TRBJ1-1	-	TGCAGTGCAAAAAACTTGGAGGCTTTCTTT	CSAKNLEAFF
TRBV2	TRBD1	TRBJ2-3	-	TGTGCCAGCAGGACAGGGATGGTAACAGATACGCAGTATTTT	CASRTGMVTDTQYF
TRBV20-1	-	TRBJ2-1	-	TGCAGTGCGGGCCGAAATGAGCAGTTCTTC	CSAGRNEQFF
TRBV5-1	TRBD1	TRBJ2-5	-	TGCGCCAGCAGCGTGGGACAGGGGGCCCAGTACTTC	CASSVGQGAQYF
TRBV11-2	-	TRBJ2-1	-	TGTGCCAGCAGCTCGGACTTCAACTCCTACAATGAGCAGTTCTTC	CASSSDFNSYNEQFF
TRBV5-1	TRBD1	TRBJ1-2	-	TGCGCCAGCAGCTCGGACGGGGACAGCGGTCTCTACACCTTC	CASSSDGDSGLYTF
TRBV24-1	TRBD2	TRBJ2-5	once	TGTGCCACCGGTAGCGGGGGGGCTGGGACCCAGTACTTC	CATGSGGAGTQYF
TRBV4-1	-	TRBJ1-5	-	TGCGCCAGCAGCCTCCGGGGGGACGATCAGCCCCAGCATTTT	CASSLRGDDQPQHF
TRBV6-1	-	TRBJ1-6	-	TGTGCCAGCAGTGAAACGGTAGGGAGGAATTCACCCCTCCACTTT	CASSETVGRNSPLHF
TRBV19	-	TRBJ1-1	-	TGTGCCAGTAGTATCGGACATCCGAACACTGAAGCTTTCTTT	CASSIGHPNTEAFF
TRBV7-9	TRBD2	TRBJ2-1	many	TGTGCCAGCAGCTCAGACGGGACTAGCGGACGTAGCTCCTACAATGAGCAGTTCTTC	CASSSDGTSGRSSYNEQFF
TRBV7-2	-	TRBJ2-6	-	TGTGCCAGCAGCTTAGTAGTCTCTGGGGCCAACGTCCTGACTTTC	CASSLVVSGANVLTF
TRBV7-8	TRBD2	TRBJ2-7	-	TGTGCCAGCAGCTTATTTCCCCGGGGGCTAGCGGGGACCAACTCCTACGAGCAGTACTTC	CASSLFPRGLAGTNSYEQYF
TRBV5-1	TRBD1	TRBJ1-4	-	TGCGCCAGCAGCTCACAGGGGGCGGGAGAAAAACTGTTTTTT	CASSSQGAGEKLFF
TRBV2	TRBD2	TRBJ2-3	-	TGTGCCAGCAGTGAGGGTAGCGGGGCCAACACAGATACGCAGTATTTT	CASSEGSGANTDTQYF
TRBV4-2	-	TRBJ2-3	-	TGTGCCAGCAGCCAACAGGGGATTGCAGATACGCAGTATTTT	CASSQQGIADTQYF
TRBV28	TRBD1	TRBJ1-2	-	TGTGCCAGCAGTTCTCCAAATTCCCCTACCAGGGGGCTCGCCCTTTCCTACACCTTC	CASSSPNSPTRGLALSYTF
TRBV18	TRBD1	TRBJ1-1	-	TGTGCCAGCTCACCATATACAGGGGGCACTGAAGCTTTCTTT	CASSPYTGGTEAFF
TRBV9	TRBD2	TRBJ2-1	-	TGTGCCAGCAGCGGCCTGGCGGGAGTTGACAATGAGCAGTTCTTC	CASSGLAGVDNEQFF
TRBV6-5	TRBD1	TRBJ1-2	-	TGTGCCAGCAGTTACTCCGGACAGGGTGGAGGCTACACCTTC	CASSYSGQGGGYTF
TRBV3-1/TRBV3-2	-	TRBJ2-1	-	TGTGCCAGCAGCCCCCAGGCCAATGAGCAGTTCTTC	CASSPQANEQFF
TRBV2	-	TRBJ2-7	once	TGTGCCAGCAGTTCTACAGACTACGAGCAGTACTTC	CASSSTDYEQYF
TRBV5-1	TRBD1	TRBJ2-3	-	TGCGCCAGCAGCTTGGGTCGGGACAGGGATACGCAGTATTTT	CASSLGRDRDTQYF
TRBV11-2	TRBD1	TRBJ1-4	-	TGTGCCAGCAGCAAGGGACAGGGCTATGAAAAACTGTTTTTT	CASSKGQGYEKLFF
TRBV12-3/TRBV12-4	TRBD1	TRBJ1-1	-	TGTGCCAGCAGTCAGACAGGGAGGGCTTTCTTT	CASSQTGRAFF
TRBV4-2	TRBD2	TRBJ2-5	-	TGTGCCAGCAGCCAAGAGACTAGCGGTCAAGAGACCCAGTACTTC	CASSQETSGQETQYF